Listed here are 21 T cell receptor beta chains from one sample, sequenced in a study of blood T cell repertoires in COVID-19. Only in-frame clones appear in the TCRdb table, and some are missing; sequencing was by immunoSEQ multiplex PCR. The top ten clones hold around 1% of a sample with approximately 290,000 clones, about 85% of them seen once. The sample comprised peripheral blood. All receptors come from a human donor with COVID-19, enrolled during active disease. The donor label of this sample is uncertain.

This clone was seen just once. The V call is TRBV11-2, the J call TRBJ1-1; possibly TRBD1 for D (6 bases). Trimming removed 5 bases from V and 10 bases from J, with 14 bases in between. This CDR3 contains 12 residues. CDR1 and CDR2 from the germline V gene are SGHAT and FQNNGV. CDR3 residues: CASSPAQGGAFF. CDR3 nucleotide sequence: TGTGCCAGCAGCCCCGCCCAAGGGGGAGCTTTCTTT.

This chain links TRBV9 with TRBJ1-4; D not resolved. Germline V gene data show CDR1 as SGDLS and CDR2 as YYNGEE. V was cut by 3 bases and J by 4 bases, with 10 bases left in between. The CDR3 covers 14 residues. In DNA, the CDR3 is TGTGCCAGCAGCGCTTACCAGGATAATGAAAAACTGTTTTTT. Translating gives CASSAYQDNEKLFF.

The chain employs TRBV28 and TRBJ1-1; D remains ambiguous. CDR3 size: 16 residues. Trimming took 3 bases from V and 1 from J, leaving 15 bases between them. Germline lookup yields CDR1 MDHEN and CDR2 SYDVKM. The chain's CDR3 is CASSFPERGTNTEAFF. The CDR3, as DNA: TGTGCCAGCAGTTTCCCTGAGCGGGGAACGAACACTGAAGCTTTCTTT.

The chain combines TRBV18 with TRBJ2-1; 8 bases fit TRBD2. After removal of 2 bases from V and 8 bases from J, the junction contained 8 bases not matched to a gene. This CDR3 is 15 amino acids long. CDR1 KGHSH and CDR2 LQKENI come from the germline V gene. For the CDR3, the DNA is TGTGCCAGCTCACCAAAAGCGGGAGAGGTTGATGAGCAGTTCTTC. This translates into CASSPKAGEVDEQFF.

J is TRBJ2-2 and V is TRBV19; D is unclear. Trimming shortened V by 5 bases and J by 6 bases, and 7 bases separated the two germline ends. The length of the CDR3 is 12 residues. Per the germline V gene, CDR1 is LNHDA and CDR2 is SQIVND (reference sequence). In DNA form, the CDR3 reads TGTGCCAGTAGTTTCCAGTCCGGGGAGCTGTTTTTT. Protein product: CASSFQSGELFF.

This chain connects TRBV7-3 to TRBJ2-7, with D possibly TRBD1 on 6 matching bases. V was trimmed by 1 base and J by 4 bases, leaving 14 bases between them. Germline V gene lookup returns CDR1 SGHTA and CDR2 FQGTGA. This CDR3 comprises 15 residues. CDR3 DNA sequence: TGTGCCAGCAGCTTAATGGTTGGGGGCGCGTACGAGCAGTACTTC. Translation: CASSLMVGGAYEQYF. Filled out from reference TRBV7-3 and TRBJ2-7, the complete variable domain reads GAGVSQTPSNKVTEKGKYVELRCDPISGHTALYWYRQSLGQGPEFLIYFQGTGAADDSGLPNDRFFAVRPEGSVSTLKIQRTERGDSAVYLCASSLMVGGAYEQYFGPGTRLTVT.

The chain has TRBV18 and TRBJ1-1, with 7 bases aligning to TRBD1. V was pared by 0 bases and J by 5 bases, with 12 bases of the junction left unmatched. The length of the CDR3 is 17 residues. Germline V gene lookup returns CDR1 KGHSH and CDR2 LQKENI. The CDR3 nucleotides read TGTGCCAGCTCACCACCAAGGGGGCGCAGAGAAGAAACTGAAGCTTTCTTT. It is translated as CASSPPRGRREETEAFF.

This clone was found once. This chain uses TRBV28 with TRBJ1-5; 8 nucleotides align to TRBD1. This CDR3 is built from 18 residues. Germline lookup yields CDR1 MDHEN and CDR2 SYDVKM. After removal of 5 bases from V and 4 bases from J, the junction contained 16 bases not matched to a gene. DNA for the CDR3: TGTGCCAGCAGTCCGAGTCAAAAGCGGACAGGGCTAAATCAGCCCCAGCATTTT. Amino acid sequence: CASSPSQKRTGLNQPQHF.

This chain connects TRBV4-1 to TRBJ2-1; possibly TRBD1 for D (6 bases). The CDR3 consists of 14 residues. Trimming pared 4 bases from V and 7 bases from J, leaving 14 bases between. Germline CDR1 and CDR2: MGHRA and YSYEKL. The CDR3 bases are TGCGCCAGCAGCCGCTCGGGACAAGCGAATGAGCAGTTCTTC. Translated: CASSRSGQANEQFF.

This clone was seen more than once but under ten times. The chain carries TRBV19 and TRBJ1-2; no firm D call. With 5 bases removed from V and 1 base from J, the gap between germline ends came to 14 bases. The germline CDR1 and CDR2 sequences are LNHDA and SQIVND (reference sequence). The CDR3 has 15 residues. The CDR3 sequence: CASSPYVTFNYGYTF. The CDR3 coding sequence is TGTGCCAGTAGTCCGTATGTCACTTTTAACTATGGCTACACCTTC.

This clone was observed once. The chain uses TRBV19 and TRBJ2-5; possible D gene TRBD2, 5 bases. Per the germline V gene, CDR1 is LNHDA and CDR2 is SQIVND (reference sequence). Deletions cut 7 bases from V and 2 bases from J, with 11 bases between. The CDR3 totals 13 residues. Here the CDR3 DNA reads TGTGCCAGTATGTCGCGGGTGCAAGAGACCCAGTACTTC. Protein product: CASMSRVQETQYF.

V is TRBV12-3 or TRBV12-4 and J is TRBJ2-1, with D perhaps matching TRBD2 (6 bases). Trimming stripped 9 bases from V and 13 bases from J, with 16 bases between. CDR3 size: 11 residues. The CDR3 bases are TGTGCCAGTCAGGGACTTCCGGGTCAGTTCTTC. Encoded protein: CASQGLPGQFF.

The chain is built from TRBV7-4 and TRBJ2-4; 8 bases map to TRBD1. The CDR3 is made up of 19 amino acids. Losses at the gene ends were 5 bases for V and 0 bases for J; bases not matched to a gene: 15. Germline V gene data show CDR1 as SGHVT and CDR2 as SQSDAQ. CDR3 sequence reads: CASSPDRDNLFRAKNIQYF. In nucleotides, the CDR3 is TGTGCCAGCAGCCCGGACAGGGACAATCTTTTCAGAGCCAAAAACATTCAGTACTTC.

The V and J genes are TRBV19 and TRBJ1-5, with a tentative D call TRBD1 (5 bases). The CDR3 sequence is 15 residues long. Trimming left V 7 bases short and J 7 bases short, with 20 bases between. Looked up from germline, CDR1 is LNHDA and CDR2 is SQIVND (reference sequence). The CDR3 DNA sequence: TGTGCCAGTATCGCCGACCGGGGGTTTGGCCAGCCCCAGCATTTT. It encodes CASIADRGFGQPQHF.

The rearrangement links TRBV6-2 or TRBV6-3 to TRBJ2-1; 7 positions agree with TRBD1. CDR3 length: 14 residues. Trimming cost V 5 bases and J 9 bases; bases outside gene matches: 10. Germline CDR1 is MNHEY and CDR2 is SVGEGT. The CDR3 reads CASSLQGVRGEQFF. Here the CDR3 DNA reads TGTGCCAGCAGTCTTCAGGGGGTGAGGGGTGAGCAGTTCTTC.

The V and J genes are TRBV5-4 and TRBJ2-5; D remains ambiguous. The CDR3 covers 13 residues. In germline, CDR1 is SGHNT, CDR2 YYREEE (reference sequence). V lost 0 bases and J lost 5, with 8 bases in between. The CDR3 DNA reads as TGTGCCAGCAGCTTGGCCGGGTCGGAGACCCAGTACTTC. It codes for CASSLAGSETQYF.

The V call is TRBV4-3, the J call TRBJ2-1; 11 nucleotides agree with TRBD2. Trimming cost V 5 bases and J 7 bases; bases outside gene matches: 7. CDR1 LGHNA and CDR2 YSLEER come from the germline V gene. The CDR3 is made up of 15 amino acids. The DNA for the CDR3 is TGCGCCAGCAGCGATACATTAGCGGGAGGGAATGAGCAGTTCTTC. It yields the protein CASSDTLAGGNEQFF.

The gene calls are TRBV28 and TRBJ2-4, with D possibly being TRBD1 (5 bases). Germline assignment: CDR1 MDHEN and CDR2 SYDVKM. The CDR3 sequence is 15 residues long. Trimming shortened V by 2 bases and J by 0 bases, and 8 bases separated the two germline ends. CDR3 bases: TGTGCCAGCAGTTTACAGGGAAAAGCCAAAAACATTCAGTACTTC. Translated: CASSLQGKAKNIQYF.

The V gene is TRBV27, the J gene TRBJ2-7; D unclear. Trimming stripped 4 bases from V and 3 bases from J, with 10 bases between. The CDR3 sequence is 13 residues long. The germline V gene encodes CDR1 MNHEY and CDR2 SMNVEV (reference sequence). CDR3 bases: TGTGCCAGCAGTTCTGGCACCCTCTACGAGCAGTACTTC. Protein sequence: CASSSGTLYEQYF.

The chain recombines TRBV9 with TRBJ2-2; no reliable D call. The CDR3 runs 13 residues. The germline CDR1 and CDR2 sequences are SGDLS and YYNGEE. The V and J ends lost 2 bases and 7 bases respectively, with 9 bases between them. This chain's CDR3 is CASSVLEFGELFF. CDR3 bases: TGTGCCAGCAGCGTTCTGGAGTTCGGGGAGCTGTTTTTT.

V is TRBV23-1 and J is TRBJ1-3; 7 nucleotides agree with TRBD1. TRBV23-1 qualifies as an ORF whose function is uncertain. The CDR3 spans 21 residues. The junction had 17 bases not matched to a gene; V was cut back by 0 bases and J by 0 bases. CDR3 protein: CASSQSGWGQGGLSSGNTIYF. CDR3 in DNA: TGCGCCAGCAGTCAATCAGGGTGGGGTCAAGGGGGCTTAAGCTCTGGAAACACCATATATTTT.